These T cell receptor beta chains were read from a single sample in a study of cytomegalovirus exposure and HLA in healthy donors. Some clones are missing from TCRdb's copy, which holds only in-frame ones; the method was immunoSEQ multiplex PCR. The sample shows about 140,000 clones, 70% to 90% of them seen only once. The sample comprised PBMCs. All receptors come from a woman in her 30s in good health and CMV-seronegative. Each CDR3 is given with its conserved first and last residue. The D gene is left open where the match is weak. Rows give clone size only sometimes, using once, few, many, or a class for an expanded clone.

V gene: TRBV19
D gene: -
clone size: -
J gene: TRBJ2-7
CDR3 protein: CASSPGGGYEQYF
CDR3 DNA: TGTGCCAGTAGTCCGGGGGGCGGCTACGAGCAGTACTTC

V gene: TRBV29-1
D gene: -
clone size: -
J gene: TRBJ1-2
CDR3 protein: CSVVQGSLSGYTF
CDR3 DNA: TGCAGCGTTGTGCAGGGAAGCTTGAGTGGCTACACCTTC

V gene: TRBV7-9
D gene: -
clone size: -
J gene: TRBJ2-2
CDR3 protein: CASSFGFAGELFF
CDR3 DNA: TGTGCCAGCAGCTTCGGTTTCGCCGGGGAGCTGTTTTTT

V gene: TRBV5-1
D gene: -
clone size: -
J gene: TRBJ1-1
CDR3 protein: CASSFLLGQTTEAFF
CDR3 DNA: TGCGCCAGCAGCTTCTTACTTGGGCAGACCACTGAAGCTTTCTTT

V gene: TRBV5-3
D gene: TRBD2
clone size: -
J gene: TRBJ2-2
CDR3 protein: CARKLLREEPPPHTGELFF
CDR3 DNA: TGTGCCAGAAAATTACTGCGGGAGGAACCCCCGCCCCACACCGGGGAGCTGTTTTTT

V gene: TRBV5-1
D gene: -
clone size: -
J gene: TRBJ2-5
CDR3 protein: CASSLAGNQETQYF
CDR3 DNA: TGCGCCAGCAGCTTGGCAGGTAACCAAGAGACCCAGTACTTC

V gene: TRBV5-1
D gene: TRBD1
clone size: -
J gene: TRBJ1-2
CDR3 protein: CASSLGTGGYGYTF
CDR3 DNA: TGCGCCAGCAGCTTGGGGACAGGGGGCTATGGCTACACCTTC

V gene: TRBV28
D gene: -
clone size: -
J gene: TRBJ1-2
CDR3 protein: CASSLLWGDYGYTF
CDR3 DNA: TGTGCCAGCAGTTTATTGTGGGGGGACTATGGCTACACCTTC

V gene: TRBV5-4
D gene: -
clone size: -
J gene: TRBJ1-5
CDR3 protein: CASSLLGEPQHF
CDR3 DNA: TGTGCCAGCAGCCTCCTCGGTGAGCCCCAGCATTTT

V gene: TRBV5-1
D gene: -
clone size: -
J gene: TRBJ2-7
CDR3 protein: CASSPGLYSSYEQYF
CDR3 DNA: TGCGCCAGCAGCCCGGGACTGTATAGCTCCTACGAGCAGTACTTC

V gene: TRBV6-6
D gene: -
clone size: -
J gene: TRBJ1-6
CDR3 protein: CASSNTDNSSPLHF
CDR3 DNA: TGTGCCAGCAGCAATACCGACAACAGCTCACCCCTCCACTTT

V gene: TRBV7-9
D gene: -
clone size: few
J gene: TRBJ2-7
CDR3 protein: CASSGRGEQYF
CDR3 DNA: TGTGCCAGCAGCGGCAGGGGCGAGCAGTACTTC

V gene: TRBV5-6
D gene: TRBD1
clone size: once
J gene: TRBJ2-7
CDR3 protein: CASSLDGTGFDEQYF
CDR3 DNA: TGTGCCAGCAGCTTGGACGGGACAGGGTTCGACGAGCAGTACTTC

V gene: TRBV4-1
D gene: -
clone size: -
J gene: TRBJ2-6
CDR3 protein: CASSQTGSGANVLTF
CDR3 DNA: TGCGCCAGCAGCCAAACAGGCTCTGGGGCCAACGTCCTGACTTTC

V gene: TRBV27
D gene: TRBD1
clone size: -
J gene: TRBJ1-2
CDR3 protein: CASRTYRGRYGYTF
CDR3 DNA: TGTGCCAGCAGGACCTACAGGGGGAGATACGGCTACACCTTC

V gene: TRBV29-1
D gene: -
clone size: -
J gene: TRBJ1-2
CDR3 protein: CSLRTPGYGYTF
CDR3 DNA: TGCAGCTTGCGGACACCCGGCTATGGCTACACCTTC

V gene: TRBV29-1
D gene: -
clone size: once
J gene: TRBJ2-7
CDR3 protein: CSVGNFRTARSEQYF
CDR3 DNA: TGCAGCGTTGGAAATTTTCGGACAGCCCGGAGCGAGCAGTACTTC

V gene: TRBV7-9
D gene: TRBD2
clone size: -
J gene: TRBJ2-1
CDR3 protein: CASSFVGTNYNEQFF
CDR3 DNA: TGTGCCAGCAGCTTTGTTGGGACTAACTACAATGAGCAGTTCTTC

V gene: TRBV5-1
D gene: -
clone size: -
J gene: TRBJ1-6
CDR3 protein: CASSLAPLSGESNSPLHF
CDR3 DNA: TGCGCCAGCAGCTTGGCCCCCCTGTCCGGGGAATCTAATTCACCCCTCCACTTT

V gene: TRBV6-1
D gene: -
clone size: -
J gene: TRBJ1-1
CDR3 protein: CASRPQGSTEAFF
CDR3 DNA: TGTGCCAGCAGACCGCAGGGTTCAACTGAAGCTTTCTTT

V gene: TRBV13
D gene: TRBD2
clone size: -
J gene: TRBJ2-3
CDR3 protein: CASSIRLADKTSTDTQYF
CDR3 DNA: TGTGCCAGCAGCATCCGACTAGCGGATAAGACTAGCACAGATACGCAGTATTTT

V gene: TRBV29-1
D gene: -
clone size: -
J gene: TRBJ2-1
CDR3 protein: CSASNRANEQFF
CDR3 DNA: TGCAGCGCCTCAAACAGGGCCAATGAGCAGTTCTTC

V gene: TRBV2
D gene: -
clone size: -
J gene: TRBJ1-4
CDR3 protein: CASSPLSTNEKLFF
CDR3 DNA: TGTGCCAGCAGTCCCCTTTCAACTAATGAAAAACTGTTTTTT

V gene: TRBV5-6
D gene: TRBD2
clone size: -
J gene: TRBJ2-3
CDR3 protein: CASSLYVGTSAADTQYF
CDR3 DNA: TGTGCCAGCAGCTTGTACGTTGGGACTAGCGCTGCAGATACGCAGTATTTT

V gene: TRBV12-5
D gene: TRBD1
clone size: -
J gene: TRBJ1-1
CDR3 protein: CASGRQGTTEAFF
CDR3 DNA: TGTGCTAGTGGGCGACAGGGGACCACTGAAGCTTTCTTT

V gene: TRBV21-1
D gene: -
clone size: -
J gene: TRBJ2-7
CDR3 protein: CAIPGRAGGHFYEQYF
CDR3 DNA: TGTGCCATCCCAGGTCGAGCGGGCGGGCACTTTTACGAGCAGTACTTC

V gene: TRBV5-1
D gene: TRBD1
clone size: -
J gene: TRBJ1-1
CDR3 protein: CATSFGVRGQGAEAFF
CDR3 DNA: TGCGCCACCTCTTTTGGTGTTCGGGGGCAGGGGGCTGAAGCTTTCTTT

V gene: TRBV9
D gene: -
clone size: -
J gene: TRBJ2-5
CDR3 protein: CASSPRGSPDEGQYF
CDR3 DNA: TGTGCCAGCAGCCCGAGAGGGTCCCCGGACGAGGGCCAGTACTTC

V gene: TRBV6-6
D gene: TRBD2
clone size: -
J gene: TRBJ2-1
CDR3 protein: CASSYSGLAGNNEQFF
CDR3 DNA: TGTGCCAGCAGTTACTCAGGACTAGCGGGGAACAATGAGCAGTTCTTC

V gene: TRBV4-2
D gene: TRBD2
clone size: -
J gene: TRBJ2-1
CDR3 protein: CASSQLIGGGNNEQFF
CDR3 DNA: TGTGCCAGCAGCCAATTAATCGGGGGGGGAAACAATGAGCAGTTCTTC

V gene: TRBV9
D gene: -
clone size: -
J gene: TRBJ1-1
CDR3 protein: CASSAANYRRGKNTEAFF
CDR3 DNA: TGTGCCAGCAGCGCCGCCAACTATCGTCGGGGGAAGAACACTGAAGCTTTCTTT

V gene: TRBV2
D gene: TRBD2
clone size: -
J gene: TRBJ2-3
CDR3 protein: CASSRSGGLVDTQYF
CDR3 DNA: TGTGCCAGCAGCCGTAGCGGGGGACTGGTAGATACGCAGTATTTT

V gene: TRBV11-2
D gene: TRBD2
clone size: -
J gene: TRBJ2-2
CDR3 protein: CASSSTAGGLTGELFF
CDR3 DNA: TGTGCCAGCAGCTCAACAGCGGGGGGGCTCACCGGGGAGCTGTTTTTT

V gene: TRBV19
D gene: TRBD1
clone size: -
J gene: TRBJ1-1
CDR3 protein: CASKPGQQANTEAFF
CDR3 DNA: TGTGCCAGTAAACCGGGACAGCAAGCGAACACTGAAGCTTTCTTT

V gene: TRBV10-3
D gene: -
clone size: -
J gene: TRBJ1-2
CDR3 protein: CAISESSGGDIYGYTF
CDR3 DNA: TGTGCCATCAGTGAGTCATCGGGGGGTGACATTTATGGCTACACCTTC

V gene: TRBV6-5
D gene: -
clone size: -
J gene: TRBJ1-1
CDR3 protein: CASSNYLNTEAFF
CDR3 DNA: TGTGCCAGCAGCAACTACCTGAACACTGAAGCTTTCTTT

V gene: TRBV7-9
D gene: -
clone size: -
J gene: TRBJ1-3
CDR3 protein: CASSLTTDAGNTIYF
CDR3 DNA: TGTGCCAGCAGCTTAACGACAGATGCTGGAAACACCATATATTTT

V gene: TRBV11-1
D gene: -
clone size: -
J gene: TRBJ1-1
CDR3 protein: CASSPRGGTEAFF
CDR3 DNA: TGTGCCAGCAGCCCCCGGGGGGGCACTGAAGCTTTCTTT

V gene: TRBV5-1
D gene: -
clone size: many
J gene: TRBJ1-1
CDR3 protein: CASSYMTENTEAFF
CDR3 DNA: TGCGCCAGCAGCTACATGACAGAAAACACTGAAGCTTTCTTT

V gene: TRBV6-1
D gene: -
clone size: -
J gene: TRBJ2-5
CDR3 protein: CASSLRTAKETQYF
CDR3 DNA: TGTGCCAGCAGTCTACGGACAGCCAAAGAGACCCAGTACTTC

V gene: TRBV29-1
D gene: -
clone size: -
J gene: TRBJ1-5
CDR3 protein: CSVGGWDTDSNQPQHF
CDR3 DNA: TGCAGCGTTGGAGGGTGGGACACCGATAGCAATCAGCCCCAGCATTTT

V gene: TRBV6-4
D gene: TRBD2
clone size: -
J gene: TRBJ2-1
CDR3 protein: CASSDSTGGNNEQFF
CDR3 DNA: TGTGCCAGCAGTGACTCGACGGGGGGGAACAATGAGCAGTTCTTC

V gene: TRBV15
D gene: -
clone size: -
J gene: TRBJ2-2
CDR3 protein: CAVTRAVTGELFF
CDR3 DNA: TGTGCCGTGACTAGAGCGGTCACCGGGGAGCTGTTTTTT

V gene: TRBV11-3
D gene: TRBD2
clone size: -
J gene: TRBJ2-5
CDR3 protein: CASSLGGGGGPQETQYF
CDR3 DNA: TGTGCCAGCAGCCTCGGGGGGGGCGGGGGACCACAAGAGACCCAGTACTTC

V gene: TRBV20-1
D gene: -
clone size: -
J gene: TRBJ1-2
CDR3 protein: CSAAGDGGYTF
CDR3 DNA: TGCAGTGCAGCAGGGGATGGAGGCTACACCTTC

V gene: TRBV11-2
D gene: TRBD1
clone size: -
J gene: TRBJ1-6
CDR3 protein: CASSWQTGINSPLHF
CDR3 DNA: TGTGCCAGCAGTTGGCAGACAGGGATTAATTCACCCCTCCACTTT

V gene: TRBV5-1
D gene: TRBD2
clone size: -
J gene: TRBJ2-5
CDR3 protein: CASRTSGGQETQYF
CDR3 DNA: TGCGCCAGCAGAACTAGCGGGGGGCAAGAGACCCAGTACTTC

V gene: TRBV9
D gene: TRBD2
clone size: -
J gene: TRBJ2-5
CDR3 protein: CASKASGEETQYF
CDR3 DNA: TGTGCCAGCAAGGCTAGCGGGGAGGAGACCCAGTACTTC

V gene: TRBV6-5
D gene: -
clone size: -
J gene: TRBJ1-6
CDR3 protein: CASSFTGSSYNSPLHF
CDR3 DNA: TGTGCCAGCAGTTTCACAGGGAGCTCCTATAATTCACCCCTCCACTTT

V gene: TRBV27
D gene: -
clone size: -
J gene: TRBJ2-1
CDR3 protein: CASSLSGGSYNEQFF
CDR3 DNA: TGTGCCAGCAGTTTATCCGGGGGTTCCTACAATGAGCAGTTCTTC

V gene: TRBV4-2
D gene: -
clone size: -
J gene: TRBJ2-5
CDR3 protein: CASSQGVGAQETQYF
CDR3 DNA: TGTGCCAGCAGCCAAGGTGTGGGCGCCCAAGAGACCCAGTACTTC

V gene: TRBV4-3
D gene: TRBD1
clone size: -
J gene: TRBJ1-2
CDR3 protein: CASSQDAWTGLSYGYTF
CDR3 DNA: TGCGCCAGCAGCCAAGACGCCTGGACAGGGCTTTCCTATGGCTACACCTTC

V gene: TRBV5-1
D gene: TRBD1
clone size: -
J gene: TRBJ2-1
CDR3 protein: CASSARQGAGNEQFF
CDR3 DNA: TGCGCCAGCAGCGCCCGACAGGGGGCGGGGAATGAGCAGTTCTTC

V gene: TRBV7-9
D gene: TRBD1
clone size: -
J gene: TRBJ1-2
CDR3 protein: CASSQGTGSYGYTF
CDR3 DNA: TGTGCCAGCAGCCAGGGGACAGGGAGCTATGGCTACACCTTC

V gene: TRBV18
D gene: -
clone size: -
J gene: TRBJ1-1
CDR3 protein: CASSPLGHPNTEAFF
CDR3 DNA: TGTGCCAGCTCACCGCTCGGACACCCCAACACTGAAGCTTTCTTT

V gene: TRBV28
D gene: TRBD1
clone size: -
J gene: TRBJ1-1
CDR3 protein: CASSSSTGQGSTEAFF
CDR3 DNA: TGTGCCAGCAGTAGCTCAACCGGACAGGGGAGCACTGAAGCTTTCTTT

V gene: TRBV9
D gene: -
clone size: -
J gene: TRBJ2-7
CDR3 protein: CASSVAQRHEQYF
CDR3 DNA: TGTGCCAGCAGCGTAGCTCAGCGGCACGAGCAGTACTTC

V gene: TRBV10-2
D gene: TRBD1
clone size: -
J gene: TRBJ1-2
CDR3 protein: CASSPTGDNYGYTF
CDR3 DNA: TGCGCCAGCAGCCCGACAGGGGACAACTATGGCTACACCTTC

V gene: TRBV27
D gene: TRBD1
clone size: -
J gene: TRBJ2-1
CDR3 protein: CASSFGDRRNEQFF
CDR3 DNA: TGTGCCAGCAGTTTTGGGGACAGAAGGAATGAGCAGTTCTTC